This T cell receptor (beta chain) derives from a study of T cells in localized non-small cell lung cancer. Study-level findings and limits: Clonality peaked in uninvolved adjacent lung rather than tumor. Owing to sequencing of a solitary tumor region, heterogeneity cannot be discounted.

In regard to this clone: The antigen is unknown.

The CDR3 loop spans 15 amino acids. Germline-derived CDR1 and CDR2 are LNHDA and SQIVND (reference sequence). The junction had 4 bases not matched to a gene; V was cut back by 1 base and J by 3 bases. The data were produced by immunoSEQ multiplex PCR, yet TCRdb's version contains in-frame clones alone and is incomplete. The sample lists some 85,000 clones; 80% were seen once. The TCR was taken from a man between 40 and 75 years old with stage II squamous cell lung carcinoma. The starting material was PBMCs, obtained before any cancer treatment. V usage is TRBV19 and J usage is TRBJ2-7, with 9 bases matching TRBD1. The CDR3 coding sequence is TGTGCCAGTAGTATAGGACAGGGGGTTTTCTACGAGCAGTACTTC. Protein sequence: CASSIGQGVFYEQYF.